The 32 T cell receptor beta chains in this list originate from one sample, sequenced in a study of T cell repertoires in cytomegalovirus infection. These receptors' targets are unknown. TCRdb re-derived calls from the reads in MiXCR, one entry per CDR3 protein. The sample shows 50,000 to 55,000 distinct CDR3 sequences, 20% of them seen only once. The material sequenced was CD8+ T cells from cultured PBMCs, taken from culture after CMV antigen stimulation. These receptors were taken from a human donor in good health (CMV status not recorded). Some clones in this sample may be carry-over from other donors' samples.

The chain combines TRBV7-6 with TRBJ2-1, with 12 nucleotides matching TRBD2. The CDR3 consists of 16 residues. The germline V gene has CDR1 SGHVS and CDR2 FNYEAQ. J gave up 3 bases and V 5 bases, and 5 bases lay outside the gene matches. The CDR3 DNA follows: TGTGCCAGCAGCGTAACTAGCGGGGGGAGCTACAATGAGCAGTTCTTC. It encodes CASSVTSGGSYNEQFF.

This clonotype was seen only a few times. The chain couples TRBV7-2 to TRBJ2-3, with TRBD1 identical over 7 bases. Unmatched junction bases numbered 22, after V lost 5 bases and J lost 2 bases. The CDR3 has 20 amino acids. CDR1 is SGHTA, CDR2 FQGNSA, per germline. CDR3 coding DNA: TGTGCCAGCAGCCTAGTTTGGGGACAGCGAACAGTTCTGATCACAGATACGCAGTATTTT. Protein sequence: CASSLVWGQRTVLITDTQYF.

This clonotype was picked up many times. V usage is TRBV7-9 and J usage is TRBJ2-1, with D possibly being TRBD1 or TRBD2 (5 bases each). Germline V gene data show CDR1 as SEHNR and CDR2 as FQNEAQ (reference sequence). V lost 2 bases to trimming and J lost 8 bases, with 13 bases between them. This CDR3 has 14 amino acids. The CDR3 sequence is CASSLHQGAYEQFF. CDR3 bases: TGTGCCAGCAGCTTACACCAGGGAGCCTATGAGCAGTTCTTC.

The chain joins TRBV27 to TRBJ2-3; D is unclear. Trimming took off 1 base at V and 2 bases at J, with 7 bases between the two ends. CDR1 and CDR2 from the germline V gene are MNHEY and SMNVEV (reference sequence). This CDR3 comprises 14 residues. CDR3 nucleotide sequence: TGTGCCAGCAGTTTATTTGGTTACACAGATACGCAGTATTTT. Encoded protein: CASSLFGYTDTQYF.

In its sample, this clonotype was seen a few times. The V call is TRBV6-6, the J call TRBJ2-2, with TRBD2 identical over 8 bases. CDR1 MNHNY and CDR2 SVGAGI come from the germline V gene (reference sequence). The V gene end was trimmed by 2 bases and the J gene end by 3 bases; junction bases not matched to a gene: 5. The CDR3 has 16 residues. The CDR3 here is CASSYRGGPDTGELFF. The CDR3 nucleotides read TGTGCCAGCAGTTACCGGGGGGGGCCCGACACCGGGGAGCTGTTTTTT.

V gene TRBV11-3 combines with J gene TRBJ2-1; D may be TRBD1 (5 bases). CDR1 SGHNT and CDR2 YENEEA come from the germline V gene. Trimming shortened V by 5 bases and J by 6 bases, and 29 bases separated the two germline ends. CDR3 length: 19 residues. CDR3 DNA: TGTGCCAGCAGCCCGACCGACAGAACACTACCCTTTTTGGGCAATGAGCAGTTCTTC. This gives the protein CASSPTDRTLPFLGNEQFF. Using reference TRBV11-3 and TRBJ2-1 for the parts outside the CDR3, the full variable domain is EAGVVQSPRYKIIEKKQPVAFWCNPISGHNTLYWYLQNLGQGPELLIRYENEEAVDDSQLPKDRFSAERLKGVDSTLKIQPAELGDSAVYLCASSPTDRTLPFLGNEQFFGPGTRLTVL.

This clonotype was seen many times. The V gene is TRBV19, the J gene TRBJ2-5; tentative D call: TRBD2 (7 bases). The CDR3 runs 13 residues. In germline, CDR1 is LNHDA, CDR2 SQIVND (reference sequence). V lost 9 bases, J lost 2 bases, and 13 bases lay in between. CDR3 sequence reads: CASSGTKQETQYF. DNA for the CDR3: TGTGCCAGCAGCGGGACAAAACAAGAGACCCAGTACTTC.

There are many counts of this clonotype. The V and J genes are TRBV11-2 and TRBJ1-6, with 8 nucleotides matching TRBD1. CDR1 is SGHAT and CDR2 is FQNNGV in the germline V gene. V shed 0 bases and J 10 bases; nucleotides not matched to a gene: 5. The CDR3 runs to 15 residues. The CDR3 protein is CASSLEDRVLSPLHF. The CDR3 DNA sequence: TGTGCCAGCAGCTTAGAGGACAGGGTCTTGTCACCCCTCCACTTT.

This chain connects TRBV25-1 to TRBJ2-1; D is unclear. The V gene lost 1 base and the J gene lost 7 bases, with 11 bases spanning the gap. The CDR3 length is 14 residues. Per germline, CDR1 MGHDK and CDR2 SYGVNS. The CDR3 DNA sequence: TGTGCCAGCAGTGAATTGCAGGTCTGGAATGAGCAGTTCTTC. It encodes CASSELQVWNEQFF.

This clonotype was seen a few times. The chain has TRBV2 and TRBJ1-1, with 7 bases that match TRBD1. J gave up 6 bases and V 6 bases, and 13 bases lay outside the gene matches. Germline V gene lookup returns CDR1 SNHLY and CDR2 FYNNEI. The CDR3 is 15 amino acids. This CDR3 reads CASRNSGGFFAEAFF. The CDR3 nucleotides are TGTGCCAGCAGGAATTCAGGGGGATTTTTCGCTGAAGCTTTCTTT.

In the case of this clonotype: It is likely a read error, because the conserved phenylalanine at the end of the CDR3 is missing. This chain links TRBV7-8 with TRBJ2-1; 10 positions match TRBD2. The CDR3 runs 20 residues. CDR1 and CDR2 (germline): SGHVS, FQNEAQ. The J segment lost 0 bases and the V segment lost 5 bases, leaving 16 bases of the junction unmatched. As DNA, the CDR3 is TGTGCCAGCAGCAGACCGGGACTAGCGAAGCCGGGATCCTCCTACAATGAGCAGTTCTTA. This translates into CASSRPGLAKPGSSYNEQFL.

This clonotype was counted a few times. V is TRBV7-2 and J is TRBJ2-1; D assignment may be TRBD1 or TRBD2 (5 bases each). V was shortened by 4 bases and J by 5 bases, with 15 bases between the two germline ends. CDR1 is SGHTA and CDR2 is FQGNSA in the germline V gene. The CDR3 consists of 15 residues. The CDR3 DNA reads TGTGCCAGCAGCTACGGGACCTCAATCAACAATGAGCAGTTCTTC. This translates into CASSYGTSINNEQFF.

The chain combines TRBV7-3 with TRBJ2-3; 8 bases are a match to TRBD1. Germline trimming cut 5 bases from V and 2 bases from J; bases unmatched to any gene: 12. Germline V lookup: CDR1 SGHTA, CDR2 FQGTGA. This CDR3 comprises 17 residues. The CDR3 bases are TGTGCCAGCAGCCCCATCTGGCAGGGGGCCTTCACAGATACGCAGTATTTT. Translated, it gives CASSPIWQGAFTDTQYF.

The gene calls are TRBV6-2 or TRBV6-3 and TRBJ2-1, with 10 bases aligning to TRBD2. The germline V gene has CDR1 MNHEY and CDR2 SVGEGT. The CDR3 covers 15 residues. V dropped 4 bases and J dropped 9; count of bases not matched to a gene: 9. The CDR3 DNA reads TGTGCCAGCAGTTTAAGCGGGGGGGCCATTCGTGAGCAGTTCTTC. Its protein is CASSLSGGAIREQFF.

The CDR3 loop is CASSLAAGQEWELFF. DNA for the CDR3: TGTGCCAGCAGCTTAGCTGCTGGCCAAGAGTGGGAGCTGTTTTTT. The rearrangement links TRBV7-2 to TRBJ2-2; D uncertain. The CDR3 loop spans 15 amino acids. Trimming pared 0 bases from V and 9 bases from J, leaving 14 bases between. Germline V CDR1 and CDR2: SGHTA, FQGNSA.

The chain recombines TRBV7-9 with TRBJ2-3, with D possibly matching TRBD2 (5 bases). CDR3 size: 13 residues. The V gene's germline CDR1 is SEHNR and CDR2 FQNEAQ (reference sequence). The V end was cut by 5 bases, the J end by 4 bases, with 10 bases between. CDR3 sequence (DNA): TGTGCCAGCAGCGGCACGAGGGCAGATACGCAGTATTTT. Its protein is CASSGTRADTQYF.

The CDR3 nucleotides read TGTGCCAGCAGCCAAGGGACAGTTTACGAGCAGTACTTC. This codes for CASSQGTVYEQYF. The chain carries TRBV4-2 and TRBJ2-7; D perhaps matches TRBD1 (6 bases). V was pared by 1 base and J by 4 bases, with 8 bases between. The germline gives CDR1 LGHNA, CDR2 YNFKEQ. The CDR3 extends over 13 amino acids.

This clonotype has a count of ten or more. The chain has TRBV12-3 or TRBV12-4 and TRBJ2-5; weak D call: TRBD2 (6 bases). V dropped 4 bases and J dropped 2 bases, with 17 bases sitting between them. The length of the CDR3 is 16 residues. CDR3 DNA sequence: TGTGCCAGCAGTTCCCCCGGGACTGGTTATCAAGAGACCCAGTACTTC. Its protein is CASSSPGTGYQETQYF.

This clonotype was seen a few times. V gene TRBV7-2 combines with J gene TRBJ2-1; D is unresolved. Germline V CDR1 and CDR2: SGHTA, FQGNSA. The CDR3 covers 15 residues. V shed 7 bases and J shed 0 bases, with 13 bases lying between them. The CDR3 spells CASTLTNSSYNEQFF. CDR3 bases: TGTGCCAGCACCTTGACCAATAGCTCCTACAATGAGCAGTTCTTC.

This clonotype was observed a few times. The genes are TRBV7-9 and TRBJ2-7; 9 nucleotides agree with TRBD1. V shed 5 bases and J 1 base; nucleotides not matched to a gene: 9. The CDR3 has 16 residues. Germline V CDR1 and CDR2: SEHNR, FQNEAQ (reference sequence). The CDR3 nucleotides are TGTGCCAGCAGCCCACAAGACAGGGGGGATTCCTACGAGCAGTACTTC. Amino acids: CASSPQDRGDSYEQYF.

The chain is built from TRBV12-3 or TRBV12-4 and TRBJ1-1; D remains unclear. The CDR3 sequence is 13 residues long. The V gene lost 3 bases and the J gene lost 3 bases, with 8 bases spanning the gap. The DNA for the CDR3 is TGTGCCAGCAGTTTCACTGACTACACTGAAGCTTTCTTT. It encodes CASSFTDYTEAFF.

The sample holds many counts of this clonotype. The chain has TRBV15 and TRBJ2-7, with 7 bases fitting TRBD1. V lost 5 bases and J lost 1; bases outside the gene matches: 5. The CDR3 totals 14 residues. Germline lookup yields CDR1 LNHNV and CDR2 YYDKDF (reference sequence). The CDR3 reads CATSARDSSYEQYF. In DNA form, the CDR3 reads TGTGCCACCAGCGCCCGGGACAGTTCCTACGAGCAGTACTTC.

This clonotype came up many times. In DNA form, the CDR3 reads TGTGCCAGCAGCTCGGGACAGACCTCTACAAGGCAGTTCTTC. This encodes CASSSGQTSTRQFF. This rearrangement joins TRBV7-6 to TRBJ2-1, with 7 bases that match TRBD1. V lost 4 bases and J lost 12; bases outside the gene matches: 12. Germline-derived CDR1 and CDR2 are SGHVS and FNYEAQ. CDR3 size: 14 residues.

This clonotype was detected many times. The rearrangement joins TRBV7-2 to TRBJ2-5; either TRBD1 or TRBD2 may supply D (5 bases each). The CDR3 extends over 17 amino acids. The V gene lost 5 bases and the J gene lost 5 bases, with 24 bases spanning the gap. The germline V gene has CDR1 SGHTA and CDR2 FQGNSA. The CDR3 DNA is TGTGCCAGCAGCCCATTCCCCAGAGGGGACCCCCGGGAGACCCAGTACTTC. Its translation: CASSPFPRGDPRETQYF.

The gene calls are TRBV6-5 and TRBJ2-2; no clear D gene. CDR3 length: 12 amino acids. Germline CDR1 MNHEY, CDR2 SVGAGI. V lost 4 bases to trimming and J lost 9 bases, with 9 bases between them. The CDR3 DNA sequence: TGTGCCAGCAGTTCCCGCGACTGGGAGCTGTTTTTT. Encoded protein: CASSSRDWELFF.

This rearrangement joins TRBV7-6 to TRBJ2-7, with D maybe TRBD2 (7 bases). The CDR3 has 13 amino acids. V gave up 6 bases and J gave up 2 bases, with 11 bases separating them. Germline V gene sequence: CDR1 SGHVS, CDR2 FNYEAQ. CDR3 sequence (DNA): TGTGCCAGCAGTCGGGGGGACACCTACGAGCAGTACTTC. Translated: CASSRGDTYEQYF.

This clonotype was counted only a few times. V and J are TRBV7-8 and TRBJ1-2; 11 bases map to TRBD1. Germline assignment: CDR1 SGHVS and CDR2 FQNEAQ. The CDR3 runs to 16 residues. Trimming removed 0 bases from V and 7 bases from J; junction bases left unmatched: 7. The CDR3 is CASSLARTGGASGYTF. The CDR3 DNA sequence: TGTGCCAGCAGCTTAGCGAGGACAGGGGGCGCGAGTGGCTACACCTTC.

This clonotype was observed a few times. In DNA, the CDR3 is TGTGCCAGCAGCCCGGCTAACTATGGCTACACCTTC. Translated: CASSPANYGYTF. The rearrangement joins TRBV7-8 to TRBJ1-2; no firm D call. This CDR3 spans 12 amino acids. CDR1 is SGHVS and CDR2 is FQNEAQ in the germline V gene. V shed 5 bases and J shed 0 bases, with 4 bases lying between them.

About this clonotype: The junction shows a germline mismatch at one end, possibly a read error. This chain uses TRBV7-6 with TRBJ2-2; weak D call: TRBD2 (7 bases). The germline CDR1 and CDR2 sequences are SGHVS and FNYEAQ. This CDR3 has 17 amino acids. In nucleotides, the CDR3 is TGTGCCAGCAGCCCACAGCGGGGCGAGGGGGTCCCCGGGGGGCTGTTTTTT. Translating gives CASSPQRGEGVPGGLFF. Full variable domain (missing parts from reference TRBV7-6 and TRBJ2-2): GAGVSQSPRYKVTKRGQDVALRCDPISGHVSLYWYRQALGQGPEFLTYFNYEAQQDKSGLPNDRFSAERPEGSISTLTIQRTEQRDSAMYRCASSPQRGEGVPGGLFFGEGSRLTVL.

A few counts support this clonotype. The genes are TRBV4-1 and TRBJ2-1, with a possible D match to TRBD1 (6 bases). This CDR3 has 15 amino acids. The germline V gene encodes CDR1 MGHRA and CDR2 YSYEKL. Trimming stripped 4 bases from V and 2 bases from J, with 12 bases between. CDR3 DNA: TGCGCCAGCAGCCCCACAGGGAACCCCTACAATGAGCAGTTCTTC. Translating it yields CASSPTGNPYNEQFF.

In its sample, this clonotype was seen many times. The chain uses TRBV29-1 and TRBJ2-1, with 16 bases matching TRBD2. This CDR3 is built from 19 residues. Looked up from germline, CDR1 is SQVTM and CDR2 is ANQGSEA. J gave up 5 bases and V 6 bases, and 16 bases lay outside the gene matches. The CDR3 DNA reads TGCAGCGTGGAGGGACTAGCGGGAGGGTTTCGCTACGGCAACAATGAGCAGTTCTTC. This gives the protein CSVEGLAGGFRYGNNEQFF.

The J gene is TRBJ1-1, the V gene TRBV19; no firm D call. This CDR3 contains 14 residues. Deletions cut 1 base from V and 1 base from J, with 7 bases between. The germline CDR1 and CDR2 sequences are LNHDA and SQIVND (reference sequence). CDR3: CASSIGQRNTEAFF. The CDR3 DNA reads TGTGCCAGTAGTATAGGCCAGAGGAACACTGAAGCTTTCTTT. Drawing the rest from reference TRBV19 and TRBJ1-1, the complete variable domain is DGGITQSPKYLFRKEGQNVTLSCEQNLNHDAMYWYRQDPGQGLRLIYYSQIVNDFQKGDIAEGYSVSREKKESFPLTVTSAQKNPTAFYLCASSIGQRNTEAFFGQGTRLTVV.